This is a list of T cell receptor beta chains from one sample in a study of T cell repertoires in cytomegalovirus infection. Their specific antigens are unknown. TCRdb recomputed calls from the reads with MiXCR, one row per CDR3 protein. The table records around 900,000 distinct CDR3 sequences, roughly 30% of them present only once. The input for sequencing was cultured CD8+ T cells from PBMCs, taken from culture after CMV antigen stimulation. Receptors were obtained from a human donor in good health (CMV status not recorded). Some clones in this sample may be carry-over from other donors' samples. Both conserved end residues are part of each CDR3. Each record gives: D gene, clone size, J gene, V gene, CDR3 DNA, CDR3 protein. The D gene is left open where the match is weak. Expanded clones are given a class, and other clones once, few, many or no size at all.

>-|-|TRBJ2-1|TRBV7-9
TGTGCCAGCAGCTTAGCGATGAGGAGGGGTGGTGATGAGCAGTTCTTC
CASSLAMRRGGDEQFF
>-|few|TRBJ1-2|TRBV12-3/TRBV12-4
TGTGCCAGCAGTGAAAGGGTTTACGGGTATGGCTACACCTTC
CASSERVYGYGYTF
>-|-|TRBJ1-6|TRBV4-1
TGCGCCAGCAGCCAAGGGCAGGGGATGGATTCACCCCTCCACTTT
CASSQGQGMDSPLHF
>-|few|TRBJ1-6|TRBV25-1
TGTGCCAGCAGGAGCTCGGGAAATAATTCACCCCTCCACTTT
CASRSSGNNSPLHF
>-|-|TRBJ2-2|TRBV4-1
TGCGCCAGCAGCCGAGAGGCCCAGGGGCCGGGAACCGGGGAGCTGTTTTTT
CASSREAQGPGTGELFF
>-|few|TRBJ2-6|TRBV6-5
TGTGCCAGCAGTTACTCGAATTCTTTGGTTATGAGTGGGGGATCTGGGGCCAACGTCCTGACTTTC
CASSYSNSLVMSGGSGANVLTF
>TRBD2|-|TRBJ2-3|TRBV15
TGTGCCACCAGCAGGGGAGGGGCAGATACGCAGTATTTT
CATSRGGADTQYF
>TRBD1|-|TRBJ2-1|TRBV4-3
TGCGCCAGCAGCCCGGGCCCCGGACAGGGCTACAATGAGCAGTTCTTC
CASSPGPGQGYNEQFF
>TRBD1|-|TRBJ2-3|TRBV10-2
TGCGCCAGCAGTGAGAAGACCGGACAGGGAGGAGATACGCAGTATTTT
CASSEKTGQGGDTQYF
>TRBD1|many|TRBJ2-2|TRBV7-2
TGTGCCAGCAGTTTTACAGGGGGCGCAATCTTAGGGGAAACCGGGGAGCTGTTTTTT
CASSFTGGAILGETGELFF
>-|many|TRBJ1-2|TRBV12-3/TRBV12-4
TGTGCCAGCAGCCCTGGGAGGGGCGACGTTTATGGCTACACCTTC
CASSPGRGDVYGYTF
>-|-|TRBJ2-7|TRBV27
TGTGCCAGCAGTTTAATTTCAGGGATTTTCGAGCAGTACTTC
CASSLISGIFEQYF
>-|-|TRBJ2-2|TRBV11-2
TGTGCCGGGGCCGCGCAAACCGGGGAGCTGTTTTTT
CAGAAQTGELFF
>-|-|TRBJ2-7|TRBV6-1
TGTGCCAGCTTGCGGAGCTCCTACGAGCAGTACTTC
CASLRSSYEQYF
>-|-|TRBJ1-2|TRBV9
TGTGCCAGCAGCGTAAGCTCCGCTAACTATGGCTACACCTTC
CASSVSSANYGYTF
>TRBD1|few|TRBJ1-1|TRBV6-5
TGTGCCAGCAGTTACAGCACAGGGGGAAGCACTGAAGCTTTCTTT
CASSYSTGGSTEAFF
>TRBD1|few|TRBJ2-1|TRBV20-1
TGCAGTGCTATGGGACAGGGGGTACCTTACAATGAGCAGTTCTTC
CSAMGQGVPYNEQFF